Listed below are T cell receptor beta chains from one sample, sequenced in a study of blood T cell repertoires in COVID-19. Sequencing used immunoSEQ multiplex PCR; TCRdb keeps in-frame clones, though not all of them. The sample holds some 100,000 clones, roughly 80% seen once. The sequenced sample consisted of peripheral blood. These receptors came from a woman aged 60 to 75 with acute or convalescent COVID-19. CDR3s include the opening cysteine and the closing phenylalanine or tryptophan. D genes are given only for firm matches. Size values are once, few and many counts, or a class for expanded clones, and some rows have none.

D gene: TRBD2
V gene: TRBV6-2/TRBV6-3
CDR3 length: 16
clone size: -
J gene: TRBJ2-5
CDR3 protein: CASSYGLAGGEETQYF
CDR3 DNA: TGTGCCAGCAGTTACGGGCTAGCGGGGGGCGAAGAGACCCAGTACTTC

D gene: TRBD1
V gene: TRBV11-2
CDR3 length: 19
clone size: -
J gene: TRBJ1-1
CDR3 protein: CASSLFQILPGQGHTEAFF
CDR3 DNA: TGTGCCAGCAGCTTATTTCAAATTTTACCGGGACAGGGGCACACTGAAGCTTTCTTT

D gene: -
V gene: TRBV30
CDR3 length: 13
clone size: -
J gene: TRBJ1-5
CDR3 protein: CAWSPDSNQPQHF
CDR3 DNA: TGTGCCTGGAGCCCGGACAGTAATCAGCCCCAGCATTTT

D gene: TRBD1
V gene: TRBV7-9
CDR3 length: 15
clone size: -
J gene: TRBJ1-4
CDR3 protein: CASSRIDRDSEKLFF
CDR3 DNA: TGTGCCAGCAGCCGGATCGACAGGGACAGCGAAAAACTGTTTTTT

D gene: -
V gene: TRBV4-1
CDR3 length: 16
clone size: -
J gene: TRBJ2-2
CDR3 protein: CASSPAVRSNPGELFF
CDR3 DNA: TGCGCCAGCAGCCCGGCGGTCCGATCTAACCCCGGGGAGCTGTTTTTT

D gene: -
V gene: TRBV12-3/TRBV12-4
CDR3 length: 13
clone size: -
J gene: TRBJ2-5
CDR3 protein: CASSNRGGETQYF
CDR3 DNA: TGTGCCAGCAGTAACAGGGGGGGAGAGACCCAGTACTTC

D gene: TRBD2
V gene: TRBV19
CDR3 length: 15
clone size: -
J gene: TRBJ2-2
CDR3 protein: CASMPGTKNTGELFF
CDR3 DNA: TGTGCCAGTATGCCCGGGACTAAAAACACCGGGGAGCTGTTTTTT

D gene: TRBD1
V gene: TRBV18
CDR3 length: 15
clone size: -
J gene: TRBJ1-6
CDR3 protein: CASSPSGQDNSPLHF
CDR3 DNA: TGTGCCAGCTCACCTTCGGGACAGGATAATTCACCCCTCCACTTT

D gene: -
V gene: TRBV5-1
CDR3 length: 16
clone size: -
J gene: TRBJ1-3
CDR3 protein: CASSPGGKLSGNTIYF
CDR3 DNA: TGCGCCAGCAGCCCTGGAGGCAAACTCTCCGGAAACACCATATATTTT

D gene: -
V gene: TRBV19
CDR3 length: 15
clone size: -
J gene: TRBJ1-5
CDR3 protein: CASSINGYSNQPQHF
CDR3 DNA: TGTGCCAGTAGTATAAACGGTTATAGCAATCAGCCCCAGCATTTT

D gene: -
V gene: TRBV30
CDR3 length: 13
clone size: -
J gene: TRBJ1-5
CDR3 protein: CAWGQDSNQPQHF
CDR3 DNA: TGTGCCTGGGGGCAGGATTCCAATCAGCCCCAGCATTTT

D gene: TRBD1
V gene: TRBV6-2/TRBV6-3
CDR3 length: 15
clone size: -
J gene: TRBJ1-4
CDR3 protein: CASSNNRGHSEKLFF
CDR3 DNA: TGTGCCAGCAGTAACAACAGGGGGCATAGTGAAAAACTGTTTTTT

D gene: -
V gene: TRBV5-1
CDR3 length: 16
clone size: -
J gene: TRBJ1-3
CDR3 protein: CASSLGIRGSGNTIYF
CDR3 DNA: TGCGCCAGCAGCTTGGGTATCAGGGGTTCTGGAAACACCATATATTTT

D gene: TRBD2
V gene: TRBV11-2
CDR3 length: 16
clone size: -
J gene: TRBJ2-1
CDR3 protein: CASSLGRTSGYNEQFF
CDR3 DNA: TGTGCCAGCAGCTTAGGTAGGACTAGCGGTTACAATGAGCAGTTCTTC

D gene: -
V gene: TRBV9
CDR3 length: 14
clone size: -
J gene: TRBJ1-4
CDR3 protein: CASSVGPFNEKLFF
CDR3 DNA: TGTGCCAGCAGCGTAGGTCCTTTTAATGAAAAACTGTTTTTT

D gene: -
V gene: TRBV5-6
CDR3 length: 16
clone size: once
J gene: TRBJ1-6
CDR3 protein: CASSLVDREDNSPLHF
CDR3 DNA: TGTGCCAGCAGCTTGGTGGATCGGGAAGATAATTCACCCCTCCACTTT

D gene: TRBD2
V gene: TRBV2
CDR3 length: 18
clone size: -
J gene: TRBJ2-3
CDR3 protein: CASSLALTTSGSTDTQYF
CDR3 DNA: TGTGCCAGCAGCTTGGCCCTTACGACTAGCGGATCCACAGATACGCAGTATTTT

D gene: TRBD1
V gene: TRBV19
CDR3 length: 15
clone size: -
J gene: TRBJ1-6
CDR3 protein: CASEAMGQGNSPLHF
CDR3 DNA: TGTGCCAGCGAAGCGATGGGACAGGGAAATTCACCCCTCCACTTT

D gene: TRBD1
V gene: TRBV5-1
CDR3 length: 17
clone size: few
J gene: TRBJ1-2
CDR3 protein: CASSSTSGTGVYYGYTF
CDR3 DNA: TGCGCCAGCAGCTCCACCTCCGGGACAGGGGTTTACTATGGCTACACCTTC

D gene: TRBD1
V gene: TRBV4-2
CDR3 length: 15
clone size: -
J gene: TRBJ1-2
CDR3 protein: CASSQDPGQGQGYTF
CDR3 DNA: TGTGCCAGCAGCCAAGATCCAGGACAGGGCCAAGGCTACACCTTC

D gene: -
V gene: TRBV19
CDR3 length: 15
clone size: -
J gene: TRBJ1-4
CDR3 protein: CASSQFGGTNEKLFF
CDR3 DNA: TGTGCCAGTAGTCAGTTCGGGGGGACTAATGAAAAACTGTTTTTT

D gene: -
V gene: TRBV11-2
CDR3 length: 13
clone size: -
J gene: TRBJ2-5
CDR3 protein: CASSSQGRETQYF
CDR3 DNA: TGTGCCAGCAGCTCGCAGGGGCGTGAGACCCAGTACTTC

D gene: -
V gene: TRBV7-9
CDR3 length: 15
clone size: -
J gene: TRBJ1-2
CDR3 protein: CASSLGVGTNYGYTF
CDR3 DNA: TGTGCCAGCAGCTTAGGTGTAGGGACAAACTATGGCTACACCTTC

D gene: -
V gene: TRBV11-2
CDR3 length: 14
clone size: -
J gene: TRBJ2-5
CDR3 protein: CASSFSRGRETQYF
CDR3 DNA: TGTGCCAGCAGCTTCAGCCGGGGTAGAGAGACCCAGTACTTC

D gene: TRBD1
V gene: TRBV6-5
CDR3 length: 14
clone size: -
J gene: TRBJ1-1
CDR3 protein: CASRNLGQGTEAFF
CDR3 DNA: TGTGCCAGCAGGAACCTAGGACAGGGAACTGAAGCTTTCTTT

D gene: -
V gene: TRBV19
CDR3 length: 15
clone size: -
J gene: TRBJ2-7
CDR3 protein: CASSRSRQGYYEQYF
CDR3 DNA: TGTGCCAGTAGTAGAAGCCGGCAGGGGTATTACGAGCAGTACTTC

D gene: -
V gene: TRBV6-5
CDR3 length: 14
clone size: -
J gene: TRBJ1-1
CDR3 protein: CASRPGRGMTEAFF
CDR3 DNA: TGTGCCAGCAGGCCAGGGCGCGGGATGACTGAAGCTTTCTTT

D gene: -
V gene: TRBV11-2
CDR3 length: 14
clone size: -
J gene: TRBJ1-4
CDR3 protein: CASSLLQTNEKLFF
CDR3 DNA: TGTGCCAGCAGCTTATTACAAACTAATGAAAAACTGTTTTTT

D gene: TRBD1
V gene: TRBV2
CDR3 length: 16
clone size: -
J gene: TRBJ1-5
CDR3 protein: CASKTDVQGAGQPQHF
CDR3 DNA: TGTGCCAGCAAAACCGATGTACAGGGGGCCGGGCAGCCCCAGCATTTT

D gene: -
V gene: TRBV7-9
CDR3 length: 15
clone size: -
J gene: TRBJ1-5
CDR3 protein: CASSLGSGGDQPQHF
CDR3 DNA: TGTGCCAGCAGCTTAGGATCGGGGGGCGATCAGCCCCAGCATTTT

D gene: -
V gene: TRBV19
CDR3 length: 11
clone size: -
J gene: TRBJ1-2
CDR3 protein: CASSLQGGYTF
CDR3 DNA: TGTGCCAGTAGTTTACAGGGTGGCTACACCTTC

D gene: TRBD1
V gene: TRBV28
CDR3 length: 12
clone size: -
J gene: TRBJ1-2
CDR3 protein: CASRTGAYGYTF
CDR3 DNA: TGTGCCAGCAGGACAGGGGCCTATGGCTACACCTTC

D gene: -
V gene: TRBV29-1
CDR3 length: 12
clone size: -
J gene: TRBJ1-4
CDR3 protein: CSVRGGGEKLFF
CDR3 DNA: TGCAGCGTACGGGGGGGCGGTGAAAAACTGTTTTTT

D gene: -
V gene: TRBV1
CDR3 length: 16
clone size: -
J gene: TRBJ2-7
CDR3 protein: CTSSQGAGGPSYEQYF
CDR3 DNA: TGCACCAGCAGCCAGGGAGCGGGGGGCCCCTCCTACGAGCAGTACTTC

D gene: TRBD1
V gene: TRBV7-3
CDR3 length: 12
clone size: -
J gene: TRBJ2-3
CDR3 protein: CASSRDSDTQYF
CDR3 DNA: TGTGCCAGCAGCCGGGACAGTGATACGCAGTATTTT

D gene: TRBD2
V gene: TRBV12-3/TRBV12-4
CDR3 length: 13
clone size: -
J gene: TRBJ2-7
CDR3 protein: CATRTSGFYEQYF
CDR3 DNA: TGTGCCACCAGGACTAGCGGTTTTTACGAGCAGTACTTC

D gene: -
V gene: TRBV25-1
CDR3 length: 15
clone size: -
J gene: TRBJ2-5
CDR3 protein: CASSDSLGLAETQYF
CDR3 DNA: TGTGCCAGCAGTGACTCACTCGGACTCGCGGAGACCCAGTACTTC

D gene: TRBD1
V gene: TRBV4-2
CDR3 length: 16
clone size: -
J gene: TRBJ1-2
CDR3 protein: CASSQIGTGGSYGYTF
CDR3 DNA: TGTGCCAGCAGCCAAATAGGGACAGGGGGCTCCTATGGCTACACCTTC

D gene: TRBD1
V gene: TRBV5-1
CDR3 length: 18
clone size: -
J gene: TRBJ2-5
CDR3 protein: CASSFPVPTGARRETQYF
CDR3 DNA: TGCGCCAGCAGCTTCCCCGTACCCACAGGGGCGCGGCGGGAGACCCAGTACTTC

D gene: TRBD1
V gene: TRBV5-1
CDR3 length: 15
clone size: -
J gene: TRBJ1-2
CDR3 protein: CASSVGTDTNYGYTF
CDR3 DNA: TGCGCCAGCAGCGTTGGGACAGATACTAACTATGGCTACACCTTC

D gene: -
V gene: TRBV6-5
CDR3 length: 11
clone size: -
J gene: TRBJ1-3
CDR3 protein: CASWSGNTIYF
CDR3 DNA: TGTGCCAGCTGGAGCGGAAACACCATATATTTT

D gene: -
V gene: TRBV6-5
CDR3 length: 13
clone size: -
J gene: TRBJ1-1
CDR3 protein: CASSNAGGTEAFF
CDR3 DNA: TGTGCCAGCAGTAACGCGGGGGGCACTGAAGCTTTCTTT

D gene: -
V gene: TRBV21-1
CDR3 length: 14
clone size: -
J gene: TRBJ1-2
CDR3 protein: CASSIGGQRYGYTF
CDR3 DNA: TGTGCCAGCAGCATTGGGGGCCAACGCTATGGCTACACCTTC

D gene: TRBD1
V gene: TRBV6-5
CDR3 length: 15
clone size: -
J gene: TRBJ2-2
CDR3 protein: CASRTGQGTIGELFF
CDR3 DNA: TGTGCCAGCCGTACGGGACAGGGTACAATCGGGGAGCTGTTTTTT

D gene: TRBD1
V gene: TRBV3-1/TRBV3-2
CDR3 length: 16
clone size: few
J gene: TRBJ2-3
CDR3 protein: CASSQGQGGDTDTQYF
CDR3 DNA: TGTGCCAGCAGCCAGGGACAGGGGGGGGACACAGATACGCAGTATTTT

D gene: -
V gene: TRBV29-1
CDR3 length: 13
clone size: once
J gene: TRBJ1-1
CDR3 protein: CSVEEAVNTEAFF
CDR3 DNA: TGCAGCGTTGAAGAGGCCGTGAACACTGAAGCTTTCTTT

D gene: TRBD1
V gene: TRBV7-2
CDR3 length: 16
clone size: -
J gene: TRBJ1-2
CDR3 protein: CASSRDPTTGENGYTF
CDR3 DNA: TGTGCCAGCAGCAGGGACCCAACCACAGGGGAAAATGGCTACACCTTC

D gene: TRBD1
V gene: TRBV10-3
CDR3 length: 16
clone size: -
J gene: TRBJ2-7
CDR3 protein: CAISDLIDRVSYEQYF
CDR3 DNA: TGTGCCATCAGTGACCTCATCGACAGGGTCTCCTACGAGCAGTACTTC

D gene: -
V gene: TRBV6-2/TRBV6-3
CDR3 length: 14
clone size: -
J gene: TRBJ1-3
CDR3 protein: CASSRTDSGNTIYF
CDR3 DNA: TGTGCCAGCAGCCGGACAGACTCTGGAAACACCATATATTTT

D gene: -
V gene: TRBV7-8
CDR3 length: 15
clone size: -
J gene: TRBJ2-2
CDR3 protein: CASSLGRANTGELFF
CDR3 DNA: TGTGCCAGCAGCTTAGGCAGGGCGAACACCGGGGAGCTGTTTTTT

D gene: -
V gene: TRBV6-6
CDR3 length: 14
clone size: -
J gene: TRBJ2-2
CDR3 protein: CASNQITNTGELFF
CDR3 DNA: TGTGCCAGCAACCAGATTACGAACACCGGGGAGCTGTTTTTT

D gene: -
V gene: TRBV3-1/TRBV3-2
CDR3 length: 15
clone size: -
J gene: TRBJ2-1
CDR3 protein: CASSLASYFGNEQFF
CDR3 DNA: TGTGCCAGCAGCCTCGCCTCTTACTTCGGCAATGAGCAGTTCTTC

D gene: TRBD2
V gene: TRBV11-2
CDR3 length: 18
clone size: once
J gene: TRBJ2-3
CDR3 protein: CASSSLAGAKQSTDTQYF
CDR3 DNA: TGTGCCAGCAGCTCCCTAGCGGGGGCCAAGCAAAGCACAGATACGCAGTATTTT

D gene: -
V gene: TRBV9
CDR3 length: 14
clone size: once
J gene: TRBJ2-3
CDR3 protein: CASSVSGSTDTQYF
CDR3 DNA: TGTGCCAGCAGCGTATCAGGGAGCACAGATACGCAGTATTTT